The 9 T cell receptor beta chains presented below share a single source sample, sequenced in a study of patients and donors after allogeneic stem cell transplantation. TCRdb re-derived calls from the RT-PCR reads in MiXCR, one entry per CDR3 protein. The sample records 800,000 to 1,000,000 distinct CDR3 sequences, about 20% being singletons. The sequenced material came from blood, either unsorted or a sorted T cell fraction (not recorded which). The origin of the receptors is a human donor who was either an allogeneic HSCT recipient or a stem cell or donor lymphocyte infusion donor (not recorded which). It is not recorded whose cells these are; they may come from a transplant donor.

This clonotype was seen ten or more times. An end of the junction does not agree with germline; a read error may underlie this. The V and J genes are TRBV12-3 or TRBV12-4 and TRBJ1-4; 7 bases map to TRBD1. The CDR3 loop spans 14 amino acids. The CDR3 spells CASSSQGTNEKLFF. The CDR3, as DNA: TGCGCCAGCAGCTCACAGGGGACTAATGAAAAACTGTTTTTT.

CDR3 sequence reads: CASSAMGLRPTGELFF. The DNA of the CDR3 is TGTGCCAGCAGTGCTATGGGCCTACGTCCCACCGGGGAGCTGTTTTTT. The V gene is TRBV7-8, the J gene TRBJ2-2; no reliable D call. Germline CDR1 and CDR2: SGHVS and FQNEAQ. The CDR3 sequence is 16 residues long. The V and J ends lost 6 bases and 4 bases respectively, with 18 bases between them.

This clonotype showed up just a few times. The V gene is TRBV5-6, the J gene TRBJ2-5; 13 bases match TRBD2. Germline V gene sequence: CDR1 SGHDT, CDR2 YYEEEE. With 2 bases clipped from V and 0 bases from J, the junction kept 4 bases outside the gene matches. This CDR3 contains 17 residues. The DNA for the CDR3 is TGTGCCAGCAGCTTACCTGGACTAGCGGGAGACCAAGAGACCCAGTACTTC. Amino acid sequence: CASSLPGLAGDQETQYF. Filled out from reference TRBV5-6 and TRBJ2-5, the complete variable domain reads DAGVTQSPTHLIKTRGQQVTLRCSPKSGHDTVSWYQQALGQGPQFIFQYYEEEERQRGNFPDRFSGHQFPNYSSELNVNALLLGDSALYLCASSLPGLAGDQETQYFGPGTRLLVL.

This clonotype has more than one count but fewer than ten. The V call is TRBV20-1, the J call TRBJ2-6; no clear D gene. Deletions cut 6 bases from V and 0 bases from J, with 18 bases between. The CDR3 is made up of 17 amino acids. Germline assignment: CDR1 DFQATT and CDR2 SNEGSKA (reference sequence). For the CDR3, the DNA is TGCAGTGCCCCCGACGAGCAGGTATTCTCTGGGGCCAACGTCCTGACTTTC. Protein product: CSAPDEQVFSGANVLTF.

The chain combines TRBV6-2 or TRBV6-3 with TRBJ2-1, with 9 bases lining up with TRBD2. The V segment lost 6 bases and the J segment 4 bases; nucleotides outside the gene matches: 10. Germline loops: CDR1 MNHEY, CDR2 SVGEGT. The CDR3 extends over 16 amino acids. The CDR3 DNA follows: TGTGCCAGCAGAATGACGACTAGCGGCGGGTACAATGAGCAGTTCTTC. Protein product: CASRMTTSGGYNEQFF.

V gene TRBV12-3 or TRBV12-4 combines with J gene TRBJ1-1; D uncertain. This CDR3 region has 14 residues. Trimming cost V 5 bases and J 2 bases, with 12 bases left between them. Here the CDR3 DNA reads TGTGCCAGCAGTCCCCCCACTCGAAACACTGAAGCTTTCTTT. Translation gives CASSPPTRNTEAFF.

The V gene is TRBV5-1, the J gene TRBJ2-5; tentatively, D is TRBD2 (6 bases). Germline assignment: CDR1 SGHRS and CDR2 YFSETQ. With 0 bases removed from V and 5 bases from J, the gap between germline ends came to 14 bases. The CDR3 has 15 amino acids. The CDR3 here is CASSLAASESETQYF. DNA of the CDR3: TGCGCCAGCAGCTTGGCGGCTAGCGAATCGGAGACCCAGTACTTC.

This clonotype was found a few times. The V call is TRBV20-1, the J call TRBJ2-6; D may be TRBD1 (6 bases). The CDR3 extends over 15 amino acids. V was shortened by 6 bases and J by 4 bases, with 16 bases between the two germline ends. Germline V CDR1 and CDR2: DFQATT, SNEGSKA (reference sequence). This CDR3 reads CSAKQGSVGANVLTF. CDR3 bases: TGCAGTGCAAAACAGGGCTCTGTCGGGGCCAACGTCCTGACTTTC.

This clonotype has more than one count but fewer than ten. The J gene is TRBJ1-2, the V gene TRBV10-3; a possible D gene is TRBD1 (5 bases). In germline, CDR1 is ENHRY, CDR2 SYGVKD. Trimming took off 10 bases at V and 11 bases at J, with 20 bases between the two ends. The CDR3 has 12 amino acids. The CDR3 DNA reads TGTGCCACCACAAGGGGCGGCGGGTTTTACACCTTC. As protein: CATTRGGGFYTF.